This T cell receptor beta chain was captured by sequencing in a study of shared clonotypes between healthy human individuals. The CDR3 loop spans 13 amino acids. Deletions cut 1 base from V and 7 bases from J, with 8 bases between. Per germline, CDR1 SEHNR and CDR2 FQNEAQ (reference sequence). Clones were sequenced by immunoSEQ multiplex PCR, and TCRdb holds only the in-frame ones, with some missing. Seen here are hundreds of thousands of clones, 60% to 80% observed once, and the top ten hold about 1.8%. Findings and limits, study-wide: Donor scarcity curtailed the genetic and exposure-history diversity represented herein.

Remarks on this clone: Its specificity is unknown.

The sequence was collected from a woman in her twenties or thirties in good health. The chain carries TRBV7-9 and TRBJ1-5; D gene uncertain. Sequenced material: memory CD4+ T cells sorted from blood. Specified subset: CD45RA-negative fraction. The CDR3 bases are TGTGCCAGCAGCTTAGAGCCCGGACAGCCCCAGCATTTT. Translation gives CASSLEPGQPQHF.